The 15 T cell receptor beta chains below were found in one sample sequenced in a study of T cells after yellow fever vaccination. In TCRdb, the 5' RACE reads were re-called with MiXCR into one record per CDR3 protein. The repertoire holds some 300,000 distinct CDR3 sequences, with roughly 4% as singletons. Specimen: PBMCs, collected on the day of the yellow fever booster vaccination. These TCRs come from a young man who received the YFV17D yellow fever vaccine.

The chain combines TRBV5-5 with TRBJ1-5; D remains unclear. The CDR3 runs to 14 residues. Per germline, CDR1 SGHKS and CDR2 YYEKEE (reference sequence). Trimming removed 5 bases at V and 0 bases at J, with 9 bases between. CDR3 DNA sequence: TGTGCCAGCAGTCGAACAATTAGCAATCAGCCCCAGCATTTT. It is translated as CASSRTISNQPQHF.

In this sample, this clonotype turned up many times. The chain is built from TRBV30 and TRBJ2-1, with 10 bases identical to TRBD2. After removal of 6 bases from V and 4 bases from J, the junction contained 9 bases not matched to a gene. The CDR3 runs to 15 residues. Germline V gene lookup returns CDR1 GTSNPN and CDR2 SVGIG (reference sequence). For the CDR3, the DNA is TGTGCCTGTTTCAAGGGACTAGCGAGATACAATGAGCAGTTCTTC. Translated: CACFKGLARYNEQFF.

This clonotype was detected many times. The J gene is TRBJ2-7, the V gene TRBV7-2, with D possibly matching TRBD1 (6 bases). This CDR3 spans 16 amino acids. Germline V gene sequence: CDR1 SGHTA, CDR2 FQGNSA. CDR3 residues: CASRTTGQGRSHEQYV. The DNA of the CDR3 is TGTGCCAGCAGAACTACGGGGCAGGGGCGCTCCCACGAGCAGTACGTC.

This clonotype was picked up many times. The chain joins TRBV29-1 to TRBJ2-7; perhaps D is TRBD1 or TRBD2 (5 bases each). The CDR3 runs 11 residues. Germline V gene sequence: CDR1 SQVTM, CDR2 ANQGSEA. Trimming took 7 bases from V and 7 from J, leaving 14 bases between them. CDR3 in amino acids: CSAIGTFEQYF. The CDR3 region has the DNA TGCAGCGCCATTGGGACCTTTGAGCAGTACTTC.

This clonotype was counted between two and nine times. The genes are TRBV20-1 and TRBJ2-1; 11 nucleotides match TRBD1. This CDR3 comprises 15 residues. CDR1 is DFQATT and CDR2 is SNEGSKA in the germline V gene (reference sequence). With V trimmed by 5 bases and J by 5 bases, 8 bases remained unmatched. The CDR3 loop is CSAYPGTGGNNEQFF. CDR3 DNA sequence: TGCAGTGCTTATCCCGGGACAGGGGGAAACAATGAGCAGTTCTTC.

CDR3 sequence (DNA): TGCGCCAGCAGTGAGTCGGAATTGGGTAGAGGCTACGAGCAGTACTTC. It codes for CASSESELGRGYEQYF. V is TRBV10-2 and J is TRBJ2-7, with unresolved D. V was trimmed by 0 bases and J by 3 bases, leaving 15 bases between them. CDR1 WSHSY and CDR2 SAAADI come from the germline V gene. The CDR3 consists of 16 residues.

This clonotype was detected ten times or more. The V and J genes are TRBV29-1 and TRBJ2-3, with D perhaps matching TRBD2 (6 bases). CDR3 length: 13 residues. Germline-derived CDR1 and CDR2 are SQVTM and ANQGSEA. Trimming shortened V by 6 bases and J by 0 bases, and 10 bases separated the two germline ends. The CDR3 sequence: CSVERASTDTQYF. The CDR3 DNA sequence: TGCAGCGTGGAGCGGGCGAGCACAGATACGCAGTATTTT.

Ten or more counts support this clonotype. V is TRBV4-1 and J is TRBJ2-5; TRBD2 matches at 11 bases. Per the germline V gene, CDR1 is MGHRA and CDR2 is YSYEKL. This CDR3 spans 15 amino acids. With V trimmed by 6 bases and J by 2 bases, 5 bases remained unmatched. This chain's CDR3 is CASRGLAETQETQYF. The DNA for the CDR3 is TGCGCCAGCAGGGGACTAGCGGAGACTCAAGAGACCCAGTACTTC.

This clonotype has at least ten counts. CDR3 amino acids: CASSIPGGIYNEQFF. In DNA form, the CDR3 reads TGCGCCAGCAGTATTCCCGGGGGGATCTACAATGAGCAGTTCTTC. The chain combines TRBV5-1 with TRBJ2-1; TRBD2 matches 7 bases. Germline V gene data show CDR1 as SGHRS and CDR2 as YFSETQ. This CDR3 comprises 15 residues. V dropped 5 bases and J dropped 3; count of bases not matched to a gene: 8.

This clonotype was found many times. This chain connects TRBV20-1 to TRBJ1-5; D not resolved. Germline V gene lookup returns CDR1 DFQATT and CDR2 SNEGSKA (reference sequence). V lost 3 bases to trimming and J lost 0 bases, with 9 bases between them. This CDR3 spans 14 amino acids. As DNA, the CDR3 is TGCAGTGCTAGTCCTCCGGTTAGCAATCAGCCCCAGCATTTT. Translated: CSASPPVSNQPQHF.

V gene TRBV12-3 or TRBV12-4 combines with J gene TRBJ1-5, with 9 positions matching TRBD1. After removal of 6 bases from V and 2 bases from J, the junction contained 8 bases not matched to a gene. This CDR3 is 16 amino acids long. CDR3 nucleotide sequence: TGTGCCAGCAGCCCCCGGGACAGGGATCGCAATCAGCCCCAGCATTTT. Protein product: CASSPRDRDRNQPQHF.

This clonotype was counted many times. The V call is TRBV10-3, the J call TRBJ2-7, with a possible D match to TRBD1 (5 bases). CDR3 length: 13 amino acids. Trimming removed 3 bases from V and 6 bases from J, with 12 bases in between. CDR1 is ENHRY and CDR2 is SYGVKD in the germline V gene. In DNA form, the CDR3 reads TGTGCCATCAGTGAACAGGTTCATGGCGAGCAGTACGTC. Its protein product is CAISEQVHGEQYV.

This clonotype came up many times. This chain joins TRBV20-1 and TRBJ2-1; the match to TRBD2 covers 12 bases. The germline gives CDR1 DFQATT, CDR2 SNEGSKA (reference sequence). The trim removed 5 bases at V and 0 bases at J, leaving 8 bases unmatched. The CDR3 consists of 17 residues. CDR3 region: CSAGLAGIFSSYNEQFF. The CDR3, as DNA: TGCAGTGCTGGACTAGCGGGGATATTTAGCTCCTACAATGAGCAGTTCTTC.

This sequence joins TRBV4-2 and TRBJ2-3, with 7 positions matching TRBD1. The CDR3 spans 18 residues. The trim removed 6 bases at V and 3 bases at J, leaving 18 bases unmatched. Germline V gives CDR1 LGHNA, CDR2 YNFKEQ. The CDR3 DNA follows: TGTGCCAGCAGTCCCTGGACAGGCCCGTCTCCTTGGACAGATACGCAGTATTTT. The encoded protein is CASSPWTGPSPWTDTQYF.

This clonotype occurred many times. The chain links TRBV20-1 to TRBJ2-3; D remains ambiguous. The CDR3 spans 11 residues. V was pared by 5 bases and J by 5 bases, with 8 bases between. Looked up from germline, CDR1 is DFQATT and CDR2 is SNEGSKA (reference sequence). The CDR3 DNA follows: TGCAGTGCTTACCGGCAAGATACGCAGTATTTT. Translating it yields CSAYRQDTQYF.